The 6 T cell receptor beta chains below all came from one sample that was sequenced in a study of blood T cell repertoires in COVID-19. Generated by immunoSEQ multiplex PCR, the TCRdb table keeps only in-frame clones and is missing some. The table includes approximately 360,000 clones, around 87% detected once. Sample: peripheral blood. Receptor source: a young man with active or convalescent COVID-19.

The chain combines TRBV5-6 with TRBJ2-7; the D gene is possibly TRBD2 (6 bases). There are 14 residues in the CDR3. The germline V and J ends were trimmed by 4 bases and 2 bases, with 13 bases remaining between them. The germline V gene has CDR1 SGHDT and CDR2 YYEEEE. CDR3 sequence: CASSRGLEPYEQYF. The CDR3 nucleotides are TGTGCCAGCAGCCGGGGACTGGAACCCTACGAGCAGTACTTC.

The V call is TRBV18, the J call TRBJ2-1; the match to TRBD2 covers 10 bases. This CDR3 comprises 14 residues. Germline V lookup: CDR1 KGHSH, CDR2 LQKENI. With 6 bases clipped from V and 8 bases from J, the junction kept 7 bases outside the gene matches. The CDR3: CASSAQRGGDEQFF. The CDR3 DNA sequence: TGTGCCAGCTCCGCCCAGCGGGGGGGCGATGAGCAGTTCTTC.

The J gene is TRBJ2-7, the V gene TRBV27, with 12 bases that match TRBD2. With V trimmed by 0 bases and J by 5 bases, 5 bases remained unmatched. The germline CDR1 and CDR2 sequences are MNHEY and SMNVEV (reference sequence). This CDR3 contains 16 residues. The CDR3 region is CASSLSASGRANEQYF. CDR3 nucleotide sequence: TGTGCCAGCAGTTTATCGGCTAGCGGGAGGGCGAACGAGCAGTACTTC.

This clone was detected ten times or more. The chain carries TRBV2 and TRBJ2-3; 7 nucleotides line up with TRBD2. The V segment lost 0 bases and the J segment 7 bases; nucleotides outside the gene matches: 7. From germline, CDR1 is SNHLY and CDR2 FYNNEI. CDR3 length: 15 amino acids. CDR3 nucleotide sequence: TGTGCCAGCAGTGAAGCTGTCGGGGGAGGGTATACGCAGTATTTT. The encoded protein is CASSEAVGGGYTQYF.

V is TRBV19 and J is TRBJ2-7; D possibly corresponds to TRBD2 (5 bases). Germline V gene data show CDR1 as LNHDA and CDR2 as SQIVND (reference sequence). With 0 bases removed from V and 7 bases from J, the gap between germline ends came to 22 bases. This CDR3 spans 17 amino acids. The CDR3 is CASSIDRGSGQKNEQYF. CDR3 nucleotide sequence: TGTGCCAGTAGTATAGACCGAGGGTCTGGCCAGAAGAATGAGCAGTACTTC.

The chain recombines TRBV19 with TRBJ1-2; D is ambiguous. The V end lost 9 bases, the J end lost 2 bases, and 16 bases lay between the germline ends. The CDR3 consists of 14 residues. Germline lookup yields CDR1 LNHDA and CDR2 SQIVND (reference sequence). CDR3 in amino acids: CARMPAGANYGYTF. CDR3 DNA: TGTGCCAGAATGCCCGCGGGAGCGAACTATGGCTACACCTTC.